This T cell receptor beta chain originates from a study of T cells in tuberculosis. This CDR3 region has 12 residues. The V gene's germline CDR1 is SGHVS and CDR2 FNYEAQ. V lost 5 bases and J lost 11; bases outside the gene matches: 8. Sequencing of TCR-alpha and TCR-beta chains was unpaired. Measured with immunoSEQ multiplex PCR; TCRdb has only the in-frame clones, and not every one. The sample lists 54,000 or so clones; around 86% were seen once. After thawing and overnight rest, PBMC were stained with GMM-loaded CD1B tetramer, viability dye and anti-CD3 for sorting. C32 glucose monomycolate from Rhodococcus equi was loaded onto the CD1B tetramers.

This clonotype was obtained from an adult woman with latent tuberculosis. Material: CD1b-GMM tetramer-negative cells sorted from PBMCs. This rearrangement joins TRBV7-6 to TRBJ2-5; TRBD1 agrees at 7 bases. This CDR3 is CASSPGQVEQYF. For the CDR3, the DNA is TGTGCCAGCAGCCCCGGACAGGTGGAGCAGTACTTC.